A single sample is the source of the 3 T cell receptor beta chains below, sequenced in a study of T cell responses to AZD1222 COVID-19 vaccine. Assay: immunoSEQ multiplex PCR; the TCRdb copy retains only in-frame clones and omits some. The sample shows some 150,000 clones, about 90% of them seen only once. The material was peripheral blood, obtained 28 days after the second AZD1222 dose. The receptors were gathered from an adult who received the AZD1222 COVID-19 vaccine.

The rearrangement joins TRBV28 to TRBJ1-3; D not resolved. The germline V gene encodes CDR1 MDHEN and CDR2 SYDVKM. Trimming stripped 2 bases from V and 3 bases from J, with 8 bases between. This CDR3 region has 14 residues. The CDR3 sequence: CASSLGQIGNTIYF. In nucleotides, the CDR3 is TGTGCCAGCAGTTTAGGGCAGATTGGAAACACCATATATTTT.

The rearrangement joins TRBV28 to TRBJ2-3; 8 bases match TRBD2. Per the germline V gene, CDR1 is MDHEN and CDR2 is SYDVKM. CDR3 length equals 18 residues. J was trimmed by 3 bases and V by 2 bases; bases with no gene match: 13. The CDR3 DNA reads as TGTGCCAGCAGTTTAGCTTCGCTCGGGAGGGCCAAAACAGATACGCAGTATTTT. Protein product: CASSLASLGRAKTDTQYF.

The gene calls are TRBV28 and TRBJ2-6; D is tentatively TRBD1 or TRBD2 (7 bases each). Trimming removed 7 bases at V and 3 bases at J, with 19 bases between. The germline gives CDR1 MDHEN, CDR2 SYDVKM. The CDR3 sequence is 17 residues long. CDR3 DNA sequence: TGTGCCAGCACCTCGGGGGGAGGGGGCTTTGGGGCCAACGTCCTGACTTTC. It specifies CASTSGGGGFGANVLTF.